This TCR beta chain was documented in a study of T cell responses to AZD1222 COVID-19 vaccine (dated by TCRdb to the early 2020s). For the wider study: AZD1222 recipients whose second dose came at about 4 weeks and those whose second dose came at about 12 weeks were combined into one group, since spike-specific TCR depth and breadth did not differ between the two schedules. A total of 240 or so trial participants underwent TCR sequencing, of whom under 220 had received two doses of AZD1222 and approximately 25 had received two doses of the MenACWY control vaccine. Enrollment into the trials was organized by age into subgroups of 18-55, 56-69 and 70-plus years, and those subgroups contained about 160, 30 and 59 TCR-sequenced participants, respectively. Points the paper makes about the study in general: Conclusions about previously exposed vaccinees are limited because only six or seven AZD1222 recipients were SARS-CoV-2 seropositive at baseline. Participants were mostly white British, with more females than males. The authors suggested clonal diversity may have been underestimated. Because no day 14 peak-response samples were available, repertoires were characterized only after the peak T cell response. After two AZD1222 doses, spike-specific TCR breadth and depth were significantly higher than at day 0 and than in MenACWY recipients. In the small 56-69-year group, the increase in depth fell short of significance, most likely because of low power. The vaccine-associated CD4 TCRs covered the entire spike protein, and the dominant responses fell in regions 160-218 and 743-854. Epitopes outside the regions mutated in the B.1.351 and B.1.1.7 variants were reportedly recognized by nearly half of the unique spike-specific TCRs.

Concerning this clone itself: The clone's antigen remains unknown. No base quality information exists; no much larger clone differs at one position.

From the cysteine up to the phenylalanine, the CDR3 has a length of 12 residues. Just the 36-base CDR3 DNA is kept, in frame starting at base 1. In the germline V gene, CDR1 corresponds to SGHTA and CDR2 to FQGTGA. V is shortened by 4 bases, J by 5 bases, and the region joining them spans 5 bases. The CDR3 regions of human TCRbeta chains were subjected to immunosequencing. Per the authors' processing: TCRs in the repertoires were matched against a reference library of SARS-CoV-2-specific TCRs that had been generated with the MIRA antigen-specificity platform. Breadth was defined as the fraction of unique TCRs that were SARS-CoV-2-associated. Depth was defined as the fraction of total T cells that were SARS-CoV-2-associated. Using the MIRA data, each spike-specific TCR was assigned both to the spike region to which the TCR was reactive and to a CD4 or CD8 class. Log10-transformed breadth and depth values were compared by one-way ANOVA with Sidak's multiple comparisons tests. This immuneACCESS table, as held by TCRdb, lists in-frame sequences with V and J called but not all clones. Of the missing ones, under half trace to an unresolved V gene in checked studies; the others have no known cause. That table is the source of V, J and clone size, and D and trimming were worked out from the DNA. The sample records about 100,000 clones, 80% to 95% of which are singletons. The ten top clones hold 1.7% of the sample.

The time point label corresponds to: baseline before first vaccination. The vaccinee samples were drawn from two UK trials, COV001 and COV002, one of which was a single-blind randomized controlled phase 2/3 trial testing AZD1222 (ChAdOx1 nCoV-19) in healthy adults. For TCRbeta chain sequencing, PBMC samples from trial participants were taken at day 0 and at day 28 after the second dose. The material was peripheral blood, obtained on day 0 of AZD1222 vaccination. The chain is assembled from TRBV7-3 and TRBJ2-2, with the identity of the D gene unclear. The sequence derives from an adult in good health. The DNA reads as follows: TGTGCCAGCAGCTATCAGACCGGGGAGCTGTTTTTT. It specifies CASSYQTGELFF.